This entry lists 32 T cell receptor beta chains sequenced from one sample in a study of human T cells and chemical hapten exposure (dated by TCRdb to about 2021). The receptor library was made with RACE. Sequenced using a NextSeq 500. TCRdb trimmed public reads at Q25 via fastp, called clones via MiXCR and kept in-frame beta chains. Each CDR3 protein appears once, grouped with its most common genes and DNA. This sample holds about 55,000 distinct CDR3 sequences; approximately 10% were observed only once. The ten largest clonotypes hold 9.5% to 10% of the sample. In light of the paper, this sample's time point label describes: pre-sensitization, week 0. The intended sense of this specimen's treatment or condition label: therapeutic diphenylcyclopropenone sensitization with weekly scalp DPC. Total RNA was isolated from unfractionated whole blood collected in Tempus Blood RNA tubes. The material sequenced was whole blood, taken in connection with sensitization to the hapten diphenylcyclopropenone (DPC). The receptors derive from a woman between 25 and 40 years old with alopecia areata. Some clones in this sample may be carry-over from other donors' samples.

The chain couples TRBV5-6 to TRBJ1-1, with 9 bases that match TRBD1. The CDR3 spans 14 residues. Trimming removed 4 bases from V and 4 bases from J; junction bases left unmatched: 5. The germline CDR1 and CDR2 sequences are SGHDT and YYEEEE. The CDR3 reads CASSDGQGTTEAFF. The CDR3 nucleotides read TGTGCCAGCAGCGACGGACAGGGGACCACTGAAGCTTTCTTT.

V and J are TRBV7-2 and TRBJ2-3; D not resolved. V was shortened by 1 base and J by 6 bases, with 11 bases between the two germline ends. Per the germline V gene, CDR1 is SGHTA and CDR2 is FQGNSA. The CDR3 is 14 amino acids. As DNA, the CDR3 is TGTGCCAGCAGCTTAGTATCGTCGGACGATACGCAGTATTTT. Translated, it gives CASSLVSSDDTQYF. The full variable domain, completed using reference TRBV7-2 and TRBJ2-3, is GAGVSQSPSNKVTEKGKDVELRCDPISGHTALYWYRQSLGQGLEFLIYFQGNSAPDKSGLPSDRFSAERTGGSVSTLTIQRTQQEDSAVYLCASSLVSSDDTQYFGPGTRLTVL.

This clonotype was found a few times. The genes are TRBV5-4 and TRBJ2-5; D is uncertain. Germline V lookup: CDR1 SGHNT, CDR2 YYREEE (reference sequence). The CDR3 extends over 13 amino acids. With 6 bases removed from V and 1 base from J, the gap between germline ends came to 10 bases. The CDR3 protein is CASNLAPQETQYF. CDR3 in DNA: TGTGCCAGCAACCTTGCCCCCCAAGAGACCCAGTACTTC.

The J gene is TRBJ1-5, the V gene TRBV29-1, with 7 bases fitting TRBD1. Germline V gives CDR1 SQVTM, CDR2 ANQGSEA. V dropped 8 bases and J dropped 5; count of bases not matched to a gene: 9. The CDR3 spans 13 residues. The CDR3 DNA is TGCAGCATAAAGACAGGGTGCGATCAGCCCCAGCATTTT. Its translation: CSIKTGCDQPQHF.

This clonotype has at least ten counts. V usage is TRBV18 and J usage is TRBJ1-3, with D uncertain. Germline V gene sequence: CDR1 KGHSH, CDR2 LQKENI. This CDR3 is 15 amino acids long. Trimming removed 3 bases at V and 0 bases at J, with 9 bases between. CDR3 in DNA: TGTGCCAGCTCACCTCCTGTGGGCTCTGGAAACACCATATATTTT. It yields the protein CASSPPVGSGNTIYF.

This clonotype was found a few times. V usage is TRBV7-2 and J usage is TRBJ2-3, with a weak D call TRBD2 (5 bases). Germline-derived CDR1 and CDR2 are SGHTA and FQGNSA. The CDR3 runs to 15 residues. V was pared by 1 base and J by 2 bases, with 10 bases between. As DNA, the CDR3 is TGTGCCAGCAGCTTAGAAGCGGCGGTCACAGATACGCAGTATTTT. Residues: CASSLEAAVTDTQYF.

This clonotype was recorded a few times. The chain uses TRBV5-1 and TRBJ2-1, with TRBD1 matching over 8 bases. V dropped 0 bases and J dropped 6; count of bases not matched to a gene: 5. Looked up from germline, CDR1 is SGHRS and CDR2 is YFSETQ. The CDR3 runs 15 residues. Here the CDR3 reads CASSLGQGAGNEQFF. The CDR3 coding sequence is TGCGCCAGCAGCTTGGGGCAGGGGGCCGGCAATGAGCAGTTCTTC.

This chain connects TRBV19 to TRBJ1-1; TRBD1 matches at 12 bases. Germline lookup yields CDR1 LNHDA and CDR2 SQIVND (reference sequence). V lost 5 bases, J lost 3 bases, and 10 bases stayed unmatched. This CDR3 spans 17 amino acids. CDR3: CASSPRDRGRRYTEAFF. The CDR3 DNA reads TGTGCCAGTAGTCCGAGGGACAGGGGGCGCAGGTACACTGAAGCTTTCTTT. Full variable domain (missing parts from reference TRBV19 and TRBJ1-1): DGGITQSPKYLFRKEGQNVTLSCEQNLNHDAMYWYRQDPGQGLRLIYYSQIVNDFQKGDIAEGYSVSREKKESFPLTVTSAQKNPTAFYLCASSPRDRGRRYTEAFFGQGTRLTVV.

This clonotype was seen more than once but under ten times. The chain is built from TRBV29-1 and TRBJ2-5; D gene uncertain. The CDR3 covers 11 residues. V lost 6 bases to trimming and J lost 2 bases, with 7 bases between them. Looked up from germline, CDR1 is SQVTM and CDR2 is ANQGSEA. CDR3 sequence: CSVQGQETQYF. The CDR3 nucleotides read TGCAGCGTGCAAGGGCAAGAGACCCAGTACTTC. The variable domain in full, completed from reference TRBV29-1 and TRBJ2-5, reads SAVISQKPSRDICQRGTSLTIQCQVDSQVTMMFWYRQQPGQSLTLIATANQGSEATYESGFVIDKFPISRPNLTFSTLTVSNMSPEDSSIYLCSVQGQETQYFGPGTRLLVL.

This clonotype showed up just a few times. The chain couples TRBV5-1 to TRBJ2-5, with D possibly matching TRBD1 (6 bases). This CDR3 comprises 15 residues. Germline V gives CDR1 SGHRS, CDR2 YFSETQ. The V and J ends lost 2 bases and 2 bases respectively, with 13 bases between them. The CDR3 DNA sequence: TGCGCCAGCAGCTTTACCCCCCAGGGGCAAGAGACCCAGTACTTC. Its protein product is CASSFTPQGQETQYF.

This clonotype has more than one count but fewer than ten. The chain links TRBV12-3 or TRBV12-4 to TRBJ1-1; no firm D call. Trimming removed 3 bases at V and 5 bases at J, with 16 bases between. This CDR3 contains 15 residues. The CDR3 is CASSFPDSRGTEAFF. DNA for the CDR3: TGTGCCAGCAGTTTCCCAGACTCACGCGGGACTGAAGCTTTCTTT.

A remark on this clonotype: The junction does not match germline at one end; this may be a read error. The chain joins TRBV12-3 or TRBV12-4 to TRBJ1-5, with 8 bases that match TRBD1. CDR3 length equals 14 residues. The CDR3 sequence: CASSLGQGKQPQHF. In DNA, the CDR3 is TGTGCCAGCAGCCTTGGACAGGGCAAACAGCCCCAGCATTTT.

In this sample, this clonotype turned up a few times. This chain uses TRBV4-3 with TRBJ2-3, with TRBD2 matching 10 bases. Germline assignment: CDR1 LGHNA and CDR2 YSLEER. The CDR3 consists of 17 residues. V was pared by 3 bases and J by 10 bases, with 16 bases of the junction left unmatched. The CDR3 DNA follows: TGCGCCAGCAGCCAGGGACCCCTAGCGGGGGTTCCCCGCCCGCAGTATTTT. Protein product: CASSQGPLAGVPRPQYF.

Remarks on this clonotype: One end of the junction fails to match germline, which may point to a read error. DNA of the CDR3: TGTGCCAGCAGTCAAAAGGGGACACCAAGACCCTATGGCGACACCTTC. Protein: CASSQKGTPRPYGDTF. The chain links TRBV28 to TRBJ1-2, with a weak D call TRBD1 (6 bases). Germline loops: CDR1 MDHEN, CDR2 SYDVKM. The CDR3 length is 16 residues.

This clonotype has more than one count but fewer than ten. This rearrangement joins TRBV28 to TRBJ2-4; the D gene is possibly TRBD1 (6 bases). Trimming took off 7 bases at V and 0 bases at J, with 22 bases between the two ends. Germline lookup yields CDR1 MDHEN and CDR2 SYDVKM. The length of the CDR3 is 18 residues. The CDR3 nucleotides are TGTGCCAGCAAAAGAGGGTTAGTTACAGGGATAGCCAAAAACATTCAGTACTTC. This gives the protein CASKRGLVTGIAKNIQYF.

In this sample, this clonotype turned up many times. The chain's CDR3 is CASWSQNNEQFF. DNA of the CDR3: TGTGCCAGTTGGAGTCAGAACAATGAGCAGTTCTTC. This sequence joins TRBV19 and TRBJ2-1; no definite D call. CDR1 and CDR2 (germline): LNHDA, SQIVND (reference sequence). The V gene lost 8 bases and the J gene lost 5 bases, with 10 bases spanning the gap. This CDR3 is built from 12 residues.

CDR3 DNA: TGTGCCAGCAGCTCCGGTTGGTACGAGCAGTACTTC. As protein: CASSSGWYEQYF. This chain joins TRBV7-2 and TRBJ2-7; D gene ambiguous. Trimming pared 4 bases from V and 4 bases from J, leaving 8 bases between. The CDR3 loop spans 12 amino acids. Germline CDR1 is SGHTA and CDR2 is FQGNSA.

This chain joins TRBV5-6 and TRBJ2-7; D is perhaps TRBD1 or TRBD2 (6 bases each). The length of the CDR3 is 15 residues. The V end lost 4 bases, the J end lost 0 bases, and 14 bases lay between the germline ends. The germline V gene has CDR1 SGHDT and CDR2 YYEEEE. CDR3 sequence: CASSPVWGASYEQYF. In DNA form, the CDR3 reads TGTGCCAGCAGCCCTGTTTGGGGGGCCTCCTACGAGCAGTACTTC.

The chain links TRBV11-1 to TRBJ1-1; D may be TRBD1 (5 bases). V shed 6 bases and J shed 1 base, with 12 bases lying between them. This CDR3 region has 14 residues. Germline CDR1 is SGHAT and CDR2 is FQDESV (reference sequence). CDR3 region: CASSRQPTNTEAFF. CDR3 sequence (DNA): TGTGCCAGCAGTCGACAGCCGACGAACACTGAAGCTTTCTTT.

This clonotype has a handful of counts. This chain uses TRBV20-1 with TRBJ2-2; 10 bases map to TRBD2. Germline V gene lookup returns CDR1 DFQATT and CDR2 SNEGSKA (reference sequence). J was trimmed by 6 bases and V by 3 bases; bases with no gene match: 4. There are 14 residues in the CDR3. The CDR3 DNA reads TGCAGTGCTAGGCTAGCGGGGGAGGCCGGGGAGCTGTTTTTT. This translates into CSARLAGEAGELFF.

This clonotype has at least ten counts. The gene calls are TRBV18 and TRBJ1-6; D remains ambiguous. This CDR3 has 13 amino acids. Germline V gives CDR1 KGHSH, CDR2 LQKENI. Trimming cost V 2 bases and J 9 bases, with 8 bases left between them. CDR3 DNA: TGTGCCAGCTCACCATACGGAAGTTCACCCCTCCACTTT. Its protein is CASSPYGSSPLHF.

This chain links TRBV20-1 with TRBJ2-3, with D perhaps being TRBD1 or TRBD2 (5 bases each). CDR3 length: 14 residues. Per germline, CDR1 DFQATT and CDR2 SNEGSKA (reference sequence). Trimming took off 5 bases at V and 1 base at J, with 13 bases between the two ends. The CDR3 region has the DNA TGCAGTGCTCAGGGAGCGTTGGGCACAGATACGCAGTATTTT. This encodes CSAQGALGTDTQYF.

The CDR3 DNA is TGCAGTGCTAGGCCATATTCCTTTAGCGGGGCGAACACGGATACGCAGTATTTT. It encodes CSARPYSFSGANTDTQYF. The chain recombines TRBV20-1 with TRBJ2-3, with 8 bases aligning to TRBD2. The V gene end was trimmed by 3 bases and the J gene end by 6 bases; junction bases not matched to a gene: 20. CDR1 and CDR2 from the germline V gene are DFQATT and SNEGSKA (reference sequence). The CDR3 totals 18 residues.

In this sample, this clonotype turned up many times. The chain has TRBV3-1 and TRBJ2-6; D not resolved. Trimming left V 0 bases short and J 2 bases short, with 8 bases between. CDR3 length: 16 amino acids. Germline CDR1 LGHDT, CDR2 YNNKEL (reference sequence). CDR3 DNA sequence: TGTGCCAGCAGCCAAGATCTAGGGACTGGGGCCAACGTCCTGACTTTC. Its translation is CASSQDLGTGANVLTF.

This clonotype was recorded at least ten times. This rearrangement joins TRBV6-1 to TRBJ1-5; TRBD1 aligns across 8 bases. CDR1 and CDR2 (germline): MNHNS, SASEGT. After removal of 6 bases from V and 5 bases from J, the junction contained 3 bases not matched to a gene. CDR3 size: 13 residues. The CDR3 DNA is TGTGCCAGCAGCGCGGACAGGGATCAGCCCCAGCATTTT. Encoded protein: CASSADRDQPQHF.

This clonotype was counted a few times. CDR3 residues: CASSKGRPVSRPWPNRNSNQPQHF. CDR3 nucleotide sequence: TGTGCCAGCAGCAAAGGGAGGCCCGTGAGCAGGCCATGGCCAAATCGCAATAGCAATCAGCCCCAGCATTTT. The chain combines TRBV21-1 with TRBJ1-5. TRBV21-1 is a pseudogene. The CDR3 length is 24 residues.

The chain carries TRBV20-1 and TRBJ1-1, with D possibly TRBD1 on 5 matching bases. Trimming took 1 base from V and 0 from J, leaving 9 bases between them. CDR1 is DFQATT, CDR2 SNEGSKA, per germline (reference sequence). The CDR3 runs to 14 residues. Written as DNA, the CDR3 is TGCAGTGCTAGAGTCCAGGGTGTGAACACTGAAGCTTTCTTT. It translates to CSARVQGVNTEAFF.

The chain has TRBV7-2 and TRBJ2-3, with D possibly matching TRBD1 (6 bases). V was pared by 5 bases and J by 2 bases, with 17 bases between. The germline CDR1 and CDR2 sequences are SGHTA and FQGNSA. The CDR3 has 16 residues. The CDR3 loop reads CASSEGVRTDTDTQYF. CDR3 coding DNA: TGTGCCAGCAGCGAGGGGGTACGGACAGACACAGATACGCAGTATTTT.

This clonotype was found many times. This rearrangement joins TRBV3-1 to TRBJ1-5; possible D gene TRBD1, 6 bases. Germline V lookup: CDR1 LGHDT, CDR2 YNNKEL (reference sequence). Trimming removed 4 bases from V and 1 base from J, with 11 bases in between. The CDR3 runs 15 residues. As DNA, the CDR3 is TGTGCCAGCAGCCTAGGAGGGGGGAGCAATCAGCCCCAGCATTTT. This gives the protein CASSLGGGSNQPQHF.

The CDR3 protein is CASSLEGHSADTQYF. The CDR3 DNA is TGTGCCAGCAGCTTAGAGGGACACTCGGCAGATACGCAGTATTTT. The chain combines TRBV7-2 with TRBJ2-3; the D gene is possibly TRBD1 (6 bases). The CDR3 runs to 15 residues. V shed 1 base and J shed 4 bases, with 12 bases lying between them. Germline V lookup: CDR1 SGHTA, CDR2 FQGNSA.

At least ten counts were recorded for this clonotype. This chain uses TRBV29-1 with TRBJ2-2; 9 nucleotides match TRBD1. Trimming at V came to 8 bases and at J to 3 bases, leaving 10 bases not matched to a gene. The length of the CDR3 is 15 residues. Per germline, CDR1 SQVTM and CDR2 ANQGSEA. The CDR3 bases are TGCAGCTTTTCGCCGGGACAGGGTGACACCGGGGAGCTGTTTTTT. Residues: CSFSPGQGDTGELFF.

This chain uses TRBV20-1 with TRBJ2-7, with 8 bases aligning to TRBD2. The CDR3 spans 14 residues. The trim removed 0 bases at V and 6 bases at J, leaving 7 bases unmatched. Germline CDR1 reads DFQATT; CDR2 reads SNEGSKA (reference sequence). The CDR3 DNA reads as TGCAGTGCTAGAGACCACCGACTAGCGATCGAGCAGTACTTC. Residues: CSARDHRLAIEQYF.